The rows below give T cell receptor beta chains drawn from one sample of a study of human T cells and chemical hapten exposure. MiXCR, applied by TCRdb to the RACE reads, yields one record per CDR3 protein. The repertoire holds 35,000 to 55,000 distinct CDR3 sequences, 3.5% to 4% seen once, with approximately 5% in the top ten. The sample consisted of whole blood. The receptors come from a human donor in good health. Some clones in this sample may be carry-over from other donors' samples. Both conserved end residues are part of each CDR3. A D gene is named only where the DNA matches it firmly. Rows may omit the clone size; those that give it use once, few, many or a size class.

>TRBD2|few|TRBJ2-2|TRBV7-9
TGTGCCAGCAGCTTAACCCCAGCGGGAAAGGTCTTACGGGAGCTGTTTTTT
CASSLTPAGKVLRELFF
>-|many|TRBJ1-5|TRBV6-6
TGTGCCAGCAGCCTCCGGGACGGTAGCAATCAGCCCCAGCATTTT
CASSLRDGSNQPQHF
>TRBD1|many|TRBJ2-5|TRBV20-1
TGCAGTGCTAGTGTCAGGACAGGGTTGAGAGAGACCCAGTACTTC
CSASVRTGLRETQYF
>TRBD1|few|TRBJ1-4|TRBV5-1
TGCGCCAGCAGCTTGGACAGGGGCAACGCTAATGAAAAACTGTTTTTT
CASSLDRGNANEKLFF
>TRBD2|many|TRBJ2-7|TRBV28
TGTGCCAGCAGGCGGCTAGCGGGACGCGAGCAGTACTTC
CASRRLAGREQYF
>TRBD2|few|TRBJ2-1|TRBV4-1
TGCGCCAGCAGCCAAGAAGGACTAGCGGTCTACAATGAGCAGTTCTTC
CASSQEGLAVYNEQFF
>TRBD1|many|TRBJ2-7|TRBV20-1
TGCAGTGCTATCCTGTCAGGGGGAATCGCAGAGCAGTACTTC
CSAILSGGIAEQYF
>-|many|TRBJ2-5|TRBV7-2
TGTGCCAGCAGCTCCATTGCGAACGCCTATGAGACCCAGTACTTC
CASSSIANAYETQYF
>TRBD2|-|TRBJ2-1|TRBV6-5
TGTGCCAGCAGTTTCAGGTGGGAGGGCCCTAGCGGGAACCCCAATGAGCAGTTCTTC
CASSFRWEGPSGNPNEQFF
>-|-|TRBJ2-1|TRBV14
TGTGCCAGCAGCCAAGGCCTCCATCGGGGCAATGAGCAGTTCTTC
CASSQGLHRGNEQFF
>TRBD2|few|TRBJ2-7|TRBV7-2
TGTGCCAGCAGCTTACGCGCGGGAGGTGGAAACGAGCAGTACTTC
CASSLRAGGGNEQYF
>-|many|TRBJ2-5|TRBV6-5
TGTGCCAGCAGTTACTCGACCGTTGGGGAGACCCAGTACTTC
CASSYSTVGETQYF
>TRBD2|many|TRBJ2-1|TRBV28
TGTGCCAGCAGTTTCCCCATCGGACTAGCGGACAGCTCCTACAATGAGCAGTTCTTC
CASSFPIGLADSSYNEQFF
>TRBD1|-|TRBJ1-1|TRBV30
TGTGCCTGGGCCCGGACAGGGGCTTTCTTT
CAWARTGAFF
>TRBD1|few|TRBJ1-2|TRBV5-4
TGTGCCAGCAGCTGGGGACAGGGACCCTATGGCTACACCTTC
CASSWGQGPYGYTF
>-|many|TRBJ1-2|TRBV20-1
TGCAGTGCTAGAGTTGTAAATGTTACAGAGCTCTCCCCCCGGACTTTCGGGGGCTACACCTTC
CSARVVNVTELSPRTFGGYTF
>TRBD1|many|TRBJ2-3|TRBV30
TGTGCCTGGAGTGTGGGGACAGGGCGGGCAGATACGCAGTATTTT
CAWSVGTGRADTQYF
>TRBD2|many|TRBJ2-7|TRBV4-2
TGTGCCAGCAGCCAAGGCGGGAGGTCCTTCTACGAGCAGTACTTC
CASSQGGRSFYEQYF
>-|many|TRBJ1-3|TRBV7-9
TGTGCCAGCAGCTCACCTACAGGGTCCGGAAACACCATATATTTT
CASSSPTGSGNTIYF
>-|few|TRBJ1-5|TRBV6-5
TGTGCCAGCAGCCCAACAGGGAAGAATCAGCCCCAGCATTTT
CASSPTGKNQPQHF
>TRBD1|many|TRBJ1-2|TRBV27
TGTGCCAGCAGTTCCGTGGGGACAGGGGAGAGCTATGGCTACACCTTC
CASSSVGTGESYGYTF
>TRBD2|-|TRBJ2-5|TRBV4-1
TGCGCCAGCAGCCACACGATGAGCGGGAGGGGAGAGACCCAGTACTTC
CASSHTMSGRGETQYF
>TRBD2|many|TRBJ2-1|TRBV2
TGTGCCAGCGAGAGCCTCCTAGCGGGAGCCAATGAGCAGTTCTTC
CASESLLAGANEQFF
>TRBD2|many|TRBJ2-5|TRBV5-1
TGCGCCAGCAGCCCGGGACTAGAAGAGACCCAGTACTTC
CASSPGLEETQYF
>-|many|TRBJ2-1|TRBV24-1
TGTGCCACCAGTGATTTCGTTCCGGGGCGCAATGAGCAGTTCTTC
CATSDFVPGRNEQFF
>-|many|TRBJ2-5|TRBV6-1
TGTGCCAGCAGTGGAGGACTAGGGGGGGAGACCCAGTACTTC
CASSGGLGGETQYF
>-|many|TRBJ2-2|TRBV28
TGTGCCAGCAGTTTGGCCTTTAACACCGGGGAGCTGTTTTTT
CASSLAFNTGELFF
>-|many|TRBJ1-6|TRBV5-1
TGCGCCAGCAGCTTTGGGCAGAAAAATTCACCCCTCCACTTT
CASSFGQKNSPLHF
>-|many|TRBJ2-4|TRBV21-1
TGTGCCAGCAGCAAAGAGGAGGTCACTCTAGCCAAAAACATTCAGTACTTC
CASSKEEVTLAKNIQYF
>-|many|TRBJ2-5|TRBV2
TGTGCCAGCAGTATCGACAGGACCCAAGAGACCCAGTACTTC
CASSIDRTQETQYF
>-|many|TRBJ2-5|TRBV3-1
TGTGCCAGCAGCCTTTCCTCCGTGGGGTCGCGACGGCAAGAGACCCAGTACTTC
CASSLSSVGSRRQETQYF
>-|many|TRBJ2-3|TRBV20-1
TGCAGTGCTAGAGATGACGTCCGCACAGATACGCAGTATTTT
CSARDDVRTDTQYF